This TCR beta chain derives from a study of identical twins. Only a few counts were recorded for this clonotype. Its antigen is not known. cDNA molecules carried unique molecular identifiers, and template switching added a universal primer site. TCRdb ran MiXCR on the 5' RACE reads and lists one entry per CDR3 protein. The data contain under 300,000 distinct CDR3 sequences, around 8.8% of them seen just once; the ten biggest clones take up less than 4%. Per germline, CDR1 SGHTA and CDR2 FQGNSA. This CDR3 spans 13 amino acids. The V end was cut by 1 base, the J end by 7 bases, with 11 bases between. Study findings and constraints: For out-of-frame beta sequences, excess twin sharing was weaker.

These records were also assigned to another study, of yellow fever vaccine responses in identical twins. Turning to that study: Twins' vaccine T cell responses reportedly seemed partly convergent and partly personalized.

Material: CD8+ T cells sorted from blood. The chain links TRBV7-2 to TRBJ2-7; possibly TRBD1 for D (5 bases). The TCR originated in a woman under 30 in good health. The CDR3 DNA follows: TGTGCCAGCAGCTTAGTGGTTAGGGGAGAGCAGTACTTC. It yields the protein CASSLVVRGEQYF.